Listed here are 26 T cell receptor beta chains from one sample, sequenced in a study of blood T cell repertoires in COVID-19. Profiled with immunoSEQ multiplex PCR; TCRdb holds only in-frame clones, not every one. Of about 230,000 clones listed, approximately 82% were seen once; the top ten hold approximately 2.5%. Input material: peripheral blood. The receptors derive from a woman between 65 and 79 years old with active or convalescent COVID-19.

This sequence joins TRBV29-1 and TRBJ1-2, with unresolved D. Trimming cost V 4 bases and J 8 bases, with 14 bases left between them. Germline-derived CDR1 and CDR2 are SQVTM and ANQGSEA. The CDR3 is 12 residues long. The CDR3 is CSVVGTSGGYTF. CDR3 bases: TGCAGCGTTGTGGGCACCTCAGGAGGCTACACCTTC. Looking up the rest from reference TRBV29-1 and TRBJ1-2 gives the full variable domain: SAVISQKPSRDICQRGTSLTIQCQVDSQVTMMFWYRQQPGQSLTLIATANQGSEATYESGFVIDKFPISRPNLTFSTLTVSNMSPEDSSIYLCSVVGTSGGYTFGSGTRLTVV.

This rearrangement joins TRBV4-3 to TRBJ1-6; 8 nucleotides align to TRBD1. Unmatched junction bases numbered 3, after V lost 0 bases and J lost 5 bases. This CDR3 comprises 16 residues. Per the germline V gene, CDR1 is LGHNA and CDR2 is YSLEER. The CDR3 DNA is TGCGCCAGCAGCCAAGACCGACAGGGGCATAATTCACCCCTCCACTTT. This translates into CASSQDRQGHNSPLHF.

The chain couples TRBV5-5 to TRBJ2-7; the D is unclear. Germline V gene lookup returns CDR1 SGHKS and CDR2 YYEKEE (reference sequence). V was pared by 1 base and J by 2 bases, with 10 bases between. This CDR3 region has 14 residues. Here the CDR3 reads CASSLRDTTYEQYF. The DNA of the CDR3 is TGTGCCAGCAGCTTGCGAGACACCACCTACGAGCAGTACTTC.

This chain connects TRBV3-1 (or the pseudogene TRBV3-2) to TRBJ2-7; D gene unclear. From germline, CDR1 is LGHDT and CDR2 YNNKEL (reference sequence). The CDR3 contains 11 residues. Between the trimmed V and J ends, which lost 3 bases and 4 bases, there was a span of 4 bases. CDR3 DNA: TGTGCCAGCAGCCACGAGTACGAGCAGTACTTC. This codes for CASSHEYEQYF.

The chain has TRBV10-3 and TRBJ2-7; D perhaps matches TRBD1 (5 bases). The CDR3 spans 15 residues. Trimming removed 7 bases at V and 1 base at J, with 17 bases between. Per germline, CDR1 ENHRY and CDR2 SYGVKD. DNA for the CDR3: TGTGCCATCATGCCGCGGCAGGGCCCGTCCTACGAGCAGTACTTC. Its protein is CAIMPRQGPSYEQYF.

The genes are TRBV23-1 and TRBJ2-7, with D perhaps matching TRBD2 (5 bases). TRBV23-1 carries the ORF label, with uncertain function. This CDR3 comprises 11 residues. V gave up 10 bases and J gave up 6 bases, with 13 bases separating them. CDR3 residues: CATLRAGEQYF. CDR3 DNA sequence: TGCGCCACCCTAAGGGCGGGCGAGCAGTACTTC.

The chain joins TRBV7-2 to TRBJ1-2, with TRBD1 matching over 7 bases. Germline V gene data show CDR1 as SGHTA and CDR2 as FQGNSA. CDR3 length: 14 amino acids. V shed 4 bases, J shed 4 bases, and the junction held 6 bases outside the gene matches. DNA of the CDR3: TGTGCCAGCAGCTCTAACAGGGGATCCTATGGCTACACCTTC. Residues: CASSSNRGSYGYTF.

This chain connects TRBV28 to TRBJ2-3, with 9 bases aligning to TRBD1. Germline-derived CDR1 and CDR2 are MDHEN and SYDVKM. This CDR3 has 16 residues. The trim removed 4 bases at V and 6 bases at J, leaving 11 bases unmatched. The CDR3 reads CASSSGRTGAPDTQYF. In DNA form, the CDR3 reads TGTGCCAGCAGTTCGGGGCGGACAGGGGCCCCGGATACGCAGTATTTT.

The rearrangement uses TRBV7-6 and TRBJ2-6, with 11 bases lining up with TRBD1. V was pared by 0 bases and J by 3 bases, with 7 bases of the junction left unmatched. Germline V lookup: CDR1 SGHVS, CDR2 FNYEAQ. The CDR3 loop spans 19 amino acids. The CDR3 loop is CASSLAGTGGAFGANVLTF. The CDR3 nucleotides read TGTGCCAGCAGCTTAGCCGGGACAGGGGGAGCCTTTGGGGCCAACGTCCTGACTTTC.

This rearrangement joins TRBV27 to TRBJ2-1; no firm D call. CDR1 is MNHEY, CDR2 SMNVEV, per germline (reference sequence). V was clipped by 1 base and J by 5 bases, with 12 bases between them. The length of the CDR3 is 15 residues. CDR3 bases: TGTGCCAGCAGTTTATATCTAGGCCCACACAATGAGCAGTTCTTC. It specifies CASSLYLGPHNEQFF.

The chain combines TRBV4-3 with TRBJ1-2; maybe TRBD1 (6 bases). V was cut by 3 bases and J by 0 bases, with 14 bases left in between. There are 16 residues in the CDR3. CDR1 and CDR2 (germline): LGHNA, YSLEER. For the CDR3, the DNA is TGCGCCAGCAGCCAGTTCGGGACAAATACTAACTATGGCTACACCTTC. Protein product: CASSQFGTNTNYGYTF.

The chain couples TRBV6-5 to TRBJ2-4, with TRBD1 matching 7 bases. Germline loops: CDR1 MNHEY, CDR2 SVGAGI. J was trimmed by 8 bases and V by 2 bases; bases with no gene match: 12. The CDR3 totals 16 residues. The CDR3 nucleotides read TGTGCCAGCAGTTACCCCGAACCGGACAGGATAGACATTCAGTACTTC. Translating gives CASSYPEPDRIDIQYF.

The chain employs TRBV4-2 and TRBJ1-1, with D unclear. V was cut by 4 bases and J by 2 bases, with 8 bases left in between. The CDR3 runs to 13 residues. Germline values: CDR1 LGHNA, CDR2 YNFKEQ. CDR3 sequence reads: CASSRGSNTEAFF. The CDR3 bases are TGTGCCAGCAGCCGCGGGTCAAACACTGAAGCTTTCTTT.

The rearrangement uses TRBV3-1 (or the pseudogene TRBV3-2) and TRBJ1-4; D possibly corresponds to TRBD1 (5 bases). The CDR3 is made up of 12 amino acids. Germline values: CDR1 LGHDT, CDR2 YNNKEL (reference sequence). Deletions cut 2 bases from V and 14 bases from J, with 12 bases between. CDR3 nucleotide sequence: TGTGCCAGCAGCCAAAGAGCCCGGGGGCTGTTTTTT. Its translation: CASSQRARGLFF.

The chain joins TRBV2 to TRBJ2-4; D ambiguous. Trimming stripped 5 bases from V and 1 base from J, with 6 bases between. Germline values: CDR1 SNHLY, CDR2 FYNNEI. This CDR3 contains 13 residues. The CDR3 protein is CASSSEAKNIQYF. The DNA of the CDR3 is TGTGCCAGCAGTTCCGAGGCCAAAAACATTCAGTACTTC.

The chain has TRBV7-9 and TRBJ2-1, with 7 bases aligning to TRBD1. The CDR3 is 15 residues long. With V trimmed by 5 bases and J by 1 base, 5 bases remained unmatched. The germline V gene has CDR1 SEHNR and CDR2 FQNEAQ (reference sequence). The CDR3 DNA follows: TGTGCCAGCAGCCGAAGACAGGGTTCCTACAATGAGCAGTTCTTC. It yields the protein CASSRRQGSYNEQFF.

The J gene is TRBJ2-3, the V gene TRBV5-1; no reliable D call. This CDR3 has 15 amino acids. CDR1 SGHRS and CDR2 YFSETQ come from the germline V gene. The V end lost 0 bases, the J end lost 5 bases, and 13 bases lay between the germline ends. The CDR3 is CASSLARIDRDTQYF. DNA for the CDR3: TGCGCCAGCAGCTTGGCGCGGATCGACCGAGATACGCAGTATTTT.

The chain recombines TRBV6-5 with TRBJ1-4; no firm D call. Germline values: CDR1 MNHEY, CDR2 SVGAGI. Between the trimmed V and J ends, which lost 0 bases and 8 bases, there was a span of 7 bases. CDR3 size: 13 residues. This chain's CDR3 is CASSYSRAEKLFF. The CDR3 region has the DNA TGTGCCAGCAGTTACTCGAGGGCAGAAAAACTGTTTTTT.

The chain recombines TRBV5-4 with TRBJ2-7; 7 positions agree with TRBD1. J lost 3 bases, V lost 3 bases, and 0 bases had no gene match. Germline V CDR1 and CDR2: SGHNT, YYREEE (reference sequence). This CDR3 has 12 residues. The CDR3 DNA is TGTGCCAGCAGCTCAGGGGGCTACGAGCAGTACTTC. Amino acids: CASSSGGYEQYF.

The CDR3, as DNA: TGTGCCAGCAGCCCCACGGGGAATCAGCCCCAGCATTTT. Protein sequence: CASSPTGNQPQHF. V gene TRBV7-8 combines with J gene TRBJ1-5; no definite D call. Trimming took 5 bases from V and 4 from J, leaving 9 bases between them. The CDR3 runs to 13 residues. CDR1 SGHVS and CDR2 FQNEAQ come from the germline V gene.

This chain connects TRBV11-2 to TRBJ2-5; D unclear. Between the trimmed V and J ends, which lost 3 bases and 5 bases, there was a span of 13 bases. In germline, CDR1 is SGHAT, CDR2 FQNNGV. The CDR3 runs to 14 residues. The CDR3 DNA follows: TGTGCCAGCAGCTTTTTCGTTACTAAGGAGACCCAGTACTTC. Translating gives CASSFFVTKETQYF.

Here the CDR3 reads CAWSPNSNQPQHF. CDR3 DNA: TGTGCCTGGAGTCCAAATAGCAATCAGCCCCAGCATTTT. The gene calls are TRBV30 and TRBJ1-5; D is unresolved. This CDR3 comprises 13 residues. V was shortened by 2 bases and J by 0 bases, with 5 bases between the two germline ends. CDR1 is GTSNPN and CDR2 is SVGIG in the germline V gene (reference sequence).

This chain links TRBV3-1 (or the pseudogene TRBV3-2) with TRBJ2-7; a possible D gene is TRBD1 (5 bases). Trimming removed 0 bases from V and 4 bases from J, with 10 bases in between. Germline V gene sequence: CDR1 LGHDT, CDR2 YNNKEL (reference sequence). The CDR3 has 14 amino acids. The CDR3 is CASSQDRGAYEQYF. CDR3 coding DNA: TGTGCCAGCAGCCAAGATAGGGGTGCGTACGAGCAGTACTTC.

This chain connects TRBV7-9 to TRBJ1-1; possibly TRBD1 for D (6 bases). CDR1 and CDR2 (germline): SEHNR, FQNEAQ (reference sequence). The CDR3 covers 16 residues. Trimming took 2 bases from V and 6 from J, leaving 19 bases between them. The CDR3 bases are TGTGCCAGCAGCTTAACCGCGGGGGGCGGTGTAGCTGAAGCTTTCTTT. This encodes CASSLTAGGGVAEAFF.

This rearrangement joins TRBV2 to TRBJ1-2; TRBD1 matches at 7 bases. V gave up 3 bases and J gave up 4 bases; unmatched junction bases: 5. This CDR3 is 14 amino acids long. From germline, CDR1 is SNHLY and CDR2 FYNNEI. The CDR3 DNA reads TGTGCCAGCAGTGATTTACAGGGGTCCTATGGCTACACCTTC. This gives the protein CASSDLQGSYGYTF.

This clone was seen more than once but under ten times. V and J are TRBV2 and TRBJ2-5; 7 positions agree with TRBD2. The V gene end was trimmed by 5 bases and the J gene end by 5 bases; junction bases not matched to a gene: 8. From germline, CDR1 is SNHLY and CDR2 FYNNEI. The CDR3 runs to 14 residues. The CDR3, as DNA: TGTGCCAGCAGTCGAGCGGGGAGACAGGAGACCCAGTACTTC. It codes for CASSRAGRQETQYF.